Shown below are 15 T cell receptor beta chains from a single sample sequenced in a study of blood T cell repertoires in COVID-19. Generated by immunoSEQ multiplex PCR, the TCRdb table keeps only in-frame clones and is missing some. The data contain about 95,000 clones, 70% to 90% of them seen just once; the ten biggest clones take up about 18%. Sequencing input: peripheral blood. The source of these receptors is a human donor in a cohort sampled during active COVID-19.

The chain links TRBV28 to TRBJ1-4; D possibly corresponds to TRBD1 (6 bases). CDR1 is MDHEN and CDR2 is SYDVKM in the germline V gene. Trimming took off 7 bases at V and 4 bases at J, with 10 bases between the two ends. The CDR3 extends over 13 amino acids. CDR3 protein: CASKDSRNEKLFF. The CDR3 region has the DNA TGTGCCAGCAAGGACAGCCGTAATGAAAAACTGTTTTTT.

V gene TRBV28 combines with J gene TRBJ2-3; TRBD1 agrees at 9 bases. V lost 5 bases and J lost 5; bases outside the gene matches: 5. Germline CDR1 and CDR2: MDHEN and SYDVKM. This CDR3 comprises 14 residues. The CDR3 spells CASSLGQGRDTQYF. The CDR3 DNA follows: TGTGCCAGCAGTCTAGGACAGGGGAGAGATACGCAGTATTTT.

The chain combines TRBV28 with TRBJ1-1, with TRBD1 matching 7 bases. V was clipped by 5 bases and J by 5 bases; unmatched bases: 5. Germline values: CDR1 MDHEN, CDR2 SYDVKM. The CDR3 has 13 amino acids. CDR3 loop: CASSATGKTEAFF. In DNA form, the CDR3 reads TGTGCCAGCAGTGCGACAGGGAAGACTGAAGCTTTCTTT.

The chain links TRBV7-2 to TRBJ1-2; weak D call: TRBD1 (5 bases). Trimming removed 5 bases at V and 6 bases at J, with 13 bases between. This CDR3 is built from 13 residues. Germline V gene data show CDR1 as SGHTA and CDR2 as FQGNSA. The CDR3 region is CASSQVAGNGYTF. CDR3 nucleotide sequence: TGTGCCAGCAGCCAGGTGGCAGGGAATGGCTACACCTTC.

The chain combines TRBV12-5 with TRBJ1-2, with TRBD1 identical over 8 bases. CDR3 size: 13 residues. Germline assignment: CDR1 LGHNT and CDR2 FRNRAP. With V trimmed by 1 base and J by 8 bases, 3 bases remained unmatched. CDR3 in amino acids: CASGLGQGRGYTF. In DNA form, the CDR3 reads TGTGCTAGTGGTTTGGGACAGGGGAGAGGCTACACCTTC.

The chain couples TRBV5-1 to TRBJ2-2; 7 bases align to TRBD1. The CDR3 covers 15 residues. V dropped 4 bases and J dropped 4; count of bases not matched to a gene: 7. Germline V gene sequence: CDR1 SGHRS, CDR2 YFSETQ. The CDR3 loop is CASSPQTGSTGELFF. DNA of the CDR3: TGCGCCAGCAGCCCCCAGACAGGGAGCACCGGGGAGCTGTTTTTT.

V gene TRBV7-9 combines with J gene TRBJ1-1; 7 bases are shared with TRBD1. This CDR3 is 14 amino acids long. Germline lookup yields CDR1 SEHNR and CDR2 FQNEAQ (reference sequence). Trimming at V came to 7 bases and at J to 1 base, leaving 6 bases not matched to a gene. DNA for the CDR3: TGTGCCAGCACCGACAGGGCTCGGAACACTGAAGCTTTCTTT. The encoded protein is CASTDRARNTEAFF.

This clone was counted a single time. CDR3 sequence (DNA): TGTGCCAGCAGCAAACAGGGTCGAGGCTACACCTTC. Residues: CASSKQGRGYTF. The V and J genes are TRBV11-3 and TRBJ1-2; D is possibly TRBD1 (6 bases). Trimming left V 5 bases short and J 8 bases short, with 12 bases between. The germline CDR1 and CDR2 sequences are SGHNT and YENEEA. The CDR3 is 12 residues long.

The table lists this clone with a count of one. This sequence joins TRBV3-1 (or the pseudogene TRBV3-2) and TRBJ2-3; TRBD2 matches at 7 bases. Losses at the gene ends were 6 bases for V and 7 bases for J; bases not matched to a gene: 7. This CDR3 contains 13 residues. Germline CDR1 and CDR2: LGHDT and YNNKEL (reference sequence). The CDR3 region is CASRQERGNTQYF. CDR3 DNA: TGTGCCAGCAGACAGGAGCGGGGAAATACGCAGTATTTT.

The J gene is TRBJ2-6, the V gene TRBV11-1, with D possibly being TRBD2 (7 bases). Germline lookup yields CDR1 SGHAT and CDR2 FQDESV (reference sequence). The CDR3 length is 16 residues. Trimming removed 5 bases from V and 2 bases from J, with 13 bases in between. This CDR3 is CASSAGALAGANVLTF. In DNA, the CDR3 is TGTGCCAGCAGCGCGGGGGCGCTCGCTGGGGCCAACGTCCTGACTTTC.

The chain employs TRBV24-1 and TRBJ2-2; 8 positions match TRBD1. CDR3 length: 17 residues. Germline values: CDR1 KGHDR, CDR2 SFDVKD. J lost 5 bases, V lost 5 bases, and 12 bases had no gene match. The CDR3 sequence is CATSGGQATALTGELFF. DNA of the CDR3: TGTGCCACCAGTGGGGGACAGGCGACTGCACTGACCGGGGAGCTGTTTTTT.

The CDR3 is CASSLGILGLKETQYF. The DNA for the CDR3 is TGTGCCAGCAGCTTAGGAATCTTGGGCCTTAAAGAGACCCAGTACTTC. The rearrangement uses TRBV7-2 and TRBJ2-5; no clear D gene. Per the germline V gene, CDR1 is SGHTA and CDR2 is FQGNSA. This CDR3 comprises 16 residues. The ends were cut back, 1 base at V and 3 bases at J, with 15 bases in the middle.

The chain combines TRBV5-5 with TRBJ2-5, with 8 bases fitting TRBD2. This CDR3 has 15 residues. Germline V CDR1 and CDR2: SGHKS, YYEKEE (reference sequence). V lost 4 bases to trimming and J lost 5 bases; unmatched junction nucleotides: 10. The CDR3 loop is CASSPPPGGFETQYF. In DNA form, the CDR3 reads TGTGCCAGCAGCCCCCCCCCGGGGGGGTTTGAGACCCAGTACTTC. Based on the CDR3 plus reference TRBV5-5 and TRBJ2-5, the full variable domain is DAGVTQSPTHLIKTRGQQVTLRCSPISGHKSVSWYQQVLGQGPQFIFQYYEKEERGRGNFPDRFSARQFPNYSSELNVNALLLGDSALYLCASSPPPGGFETQYFGPGTRLLVL.

The chain is built from TRBV19 and TRBJ2-2; no definite D call. From germline, CDR1 is LNHDA and CDR2 SQIVND (reference sequence). Trimming pared 4 bases from V and 6 bases from J, leaving 6 bases between. The CDR3 is 12 residues long. The CDR3 DNA is TGTGCCAGTAGTAGCGTGGCCGGGGAGCTGTTTTTT. The encoded protein is CASSSVAGELFF.

J is TRBJ2-1 and V is TRBV18; weak D call: TRBD2 (5 bases). This CDR3 is 14 amino acids long. Per germline, CDR1 KGHSH and CDR2 LQKENI. V was trimmed by 3 bases and J by 9 bases, leaving 15 bases between them. CDR3 sequence: CASSPSEGLVEQFF. DNA for the CDR3: TGTGCCAGCTCACCGTCAGAGGGCCTGGTTGAGCAGTTCTTC.